The 32 T cell receptor beta chains below come from one sample, sequenced in a study of blood T cells in healthy people across ages. Next came a second PCR, run for about 7 to 12 cycles, which used a sample-barcoded 5' primer along with a J-beta primer mix. One entry per CDR3 protein results from TCRdb running MiXCR on the 5' RACE reads. The sample has approximately 780,000 distinct CDR3 sequences; more than 25% are singletons. These sequences were also reported in another study, on T cells of mothers and their children.

Material: blood. The origin of the receptors is a boy younger than 18 in good health.

V usage is TRBV5-5 and J usage is TRBJ2-7; D is tentatively TRBD1 or TRBD2 (6 bases each). This CDR3 comprises 16 residues. Germline CDR1 SGHKS, CDR2 YYEKEE (reference sequence). Trimming shortened V by 1 base and J by 5 bases, and 19 bases separated the two germline ends. CDR3 sequence reads: CASSLPEGNGGHEQYF. Written as DNA, the CDR3 is TGTGCCAGCAGCTTGCCCGAAGGGAACGGGGGCCACGAGCAGTACTTC.

The gene calls are TRBV28 and TRBJ1-1; a possible D gene is TRBD1 (5 bases). V was clipped by 5 bases and J by 4 bases, with 20 bases between them. CDR3 length: 16 amino acids. CDR1 and CDR2 from the germline V gene are MDHEN and SYDVKM. CDR3 bases: TGTGCCAGCAGTCTATCAATCCAGAGGGGAGGCACTGAAGCTTTCTTT. Its translation: CASSLSIQRGGTEAFF. The variable domain in full, with the rest retrieved from reference TRBV28 and TRBJ1-1, is DVKVTQSSRYLVKRTGEKVFLECVQDMDHENMFWYRQDPGLGLRLIYFSYDVKMKEKGDIPEGYSVSREKKERFSLILESASTNQTSMYLCASSLSIQRGGTEAFFGQGTRLTVV.

A few counts support this clonotype. Germline and junction disagree at one end, which may indicate a read error. The chain carries TRBV7-3 and TRBJ2-5, with D perhaps being TRBD1 or TRBD2 (5 bases each). From germline, CDR1 is SGHTA and CDR2 FQGTGA. The CDR3 is 14 amino acids. The chain's CDR3 is CASGLLGVSETQYF. CDR3 nucleotide sequence: TGTGCCAGCGGCTTACTGGGGGTGTCAGAGACCCAGTACTTC.

This clonotype has at least ten counts. The rearrangement joins TRBV7-9 to TRBJ2-1, with D perhaps TRBD2 (7 bases). TRBJ2-7 explains the end of the DNA better; the J call may be wrong. The CDR3 is made up of 14 amino acids. The germline CDR1 and CDR2 sequences are SEHNR and FQNEAQ (reference sequence). The CDR3 protein is CASSLRGGGYEQYF. The CDR3 bases are TGTGCCAGCAGCTTACGGGGAGGGGGCTACGAGCAGTACTTC.

The rearrangement joins TRBV7-9 to TRBJ2-2, with 7 bases fitting TRBD1. CDR3 size: 13 residues. Germline assignment: CDR1 SEHNR and CDR2 FQNEAQ (reference sequence). V shed 5 bases and J 14 bases; nucleotides not matched to a gene: 11. The CDR3 loop reads CASSPRIQGRLFF. DNA of the CDR3: TGTGCCAGCAGCCCAAGGATACAGGGGAGACTGTTTTTT. Full variable domain (outside the CDR3, taken from reference TRBV7-9 and TRBJ2-2): DTGVSQNPRHKITKRGQNVTFRCDPISEHNRLYWYRQTLGQGPEFLTYFQNEAQLEKSRLLSDRFSAERPKGSFSTLEIQRTEQGDSAMYLCASSPRIQGRLFFGEGSRLTVL.

The chain joins TRBV7-2 to TRBJ2-5; TRBD2 might be the D (6 bases). The V gene lost 3 bases and the J gene lost 8 bases, with 22 bases spanning the gap. CDR3 length equals 16 residues. CDR1 and CDR2 from the germline V gene are SGHTA and FQGNSA. This CDR3 is CASSFTSGLTGDTQYF. The CDR3 DNA reads as TGTGCCAGCAGCTTCACTAGTGGTCTCACGGGGGATACCCAGTACTTC.

This chain uses TRBV7-9 with TRBJ2-2; D perhaps matches TRBD2 (6 bases). This CDR3 contains 17 residues. Germline-derived CDR1 and CDR2 are SEHNR and FQNEAQ (reference sequence). Deletions cut 4 bases from V and 3 bases from J, with 18 bases between. CDR3 sequence reads: CASSSRPGLRDTGELFF. CDR3 DNA: TGTGCCAGCAGCTCCCGACCGGGACTCAGAGACACCGGGGAGCTGTTTTTT.

This clonotype was seen only a few times. This chain uses TRBV7-9 with TRBJ2-1; D might be TRBD1 (8 bases). The better agreement between TRBJ2-5 and the DNA end casts doubt on the J call. The V gene's germline CDR1 is SEHNR and CDR2 FQNEAQ (reference sequence). This CDR3 spans 14 amino acids. The CDR3 nucleotides are TGTGCCAGCAGCCGGACAGGGAGGGAAGAGACCCAGTACTTC. It specifies CASSRTGREETQYF.

The V gene is TRBV20-1, the J gene TRBJ1-4, with TRBD1 identical over 8 bases. Looked up from germline, CDR1 is DFQATT and CDR2 is SNEGSKA (reference sequence). The CDR3 totals 13 residues. V lost 6 bases and J lost 7; bases outside the gene matches: 7. The CDR3 DNA reads TGCAGTGCCATGGACAGGGCGGGTGAAAAACTGTTTTTT. It specifies CSAMDRAGEKLFF.

This clonotype was recorded at least ten times. The CDR3, as DNA: TGTGCCATCAGCCCGAGTCTTGGGCGGGACAATGAAGAGACCCAGTACTTC. It translates to CAISPSLGRDNEETQYF. The J gene is TRBJ2-5, the V gene TRBV10-3; the D call may be TRBD1 or TRBD2 (6 bases each). V gave up 6 bases and J gave up 3 bases, with 23 bases separating them. The CDR3 loop spans 17 amino acids. Germline CDR1 and CDR2: ENHRY and SYGVKD.

The chain combines TRBV6-2 or TRBV6-3 with TRBJ2-5; D might be TRBD1 or TRBD2, each matching 5 bases. The CDR3 contains 14 residues. From germline, CDR1 is MNHEY and CDR2 SVGEGT. With 5 bases removed from V and 2 bases from J, the gap between germline ends came to 12 bases. The DNA of the CDR3 is TGTGCCAGCAGTAAAGGGACCGCGCAAGAGACCCAGTACTTC. Translation: CASSKGTAQETQYF.

The sample holds a few counts of this clonotype. The V call is TRBV27, the J call TRBJ1-6; no reliable D call. CDR1 is MNHEY and CDR2 is SMNVEV in the germline V gene (reference sequence). This CDR3 comprises 16 residues. Trimming shortened V by 5 bases and J by 4 bases, and 15 bases separated the two germline ends. In nucleotides, the CDR3 is TGTGCCAGCAGTGACCGGGTCAACCCTTATAATTCACCCCTCCACTTT. The encoded protein is CASSDRVNPYNSPLHF.

As concerns this clonotype: At one end the junction does not follow the germline gene, possibly because of a read error. V is TRBV28 and J is TRBJ2-5; TRBD2 might be the D (5 bases). This CDR3 contains 14 residues. Germline V gives CDR1 MDHEN, CDR2 SYDVKM. The CDR3 is CASSALGDEETQNF. As DNA, the CDR3 is TGTGCCAGCAGTGCTCTGGGAGATGAAGAGACCCAGAACTTC.

This clonotype occurred a few times. The chain employs TRBV28 and TRBJ2-3; D is ambiguous. Trimming left V 7 bases short and J 4 bases short, with 12 bases between. CDR3 size: 13 residues. Germline CDR1 is MDHEN and CDR2 is SYDVKM. CDR3 DNA sequence: TGTGCCAGCATGGGTTCTAATCCAGATACGCAGTATTTT. It encodes CASMGSNPDTQYF.

This sequence joins TRBV27 and TRBJ2-4; the D call may be TRBD1 or TRBD2 (5 bases each). This CDR3 spans 14 amino acids. Looked up from germline, CDR1 is MNHEY and CDR2 is SMNVEV (reference sequence). Trimming pared 4 bases from V and 5 bases from J, leaving 12 bases between. CDR3 bases: TGTGCCAGCAGTTCTTTCCCGGGGCAAAACATTCAGTACTTC. This translates into CASSSFPGQNIQYF.

The chain recombines TRBV20-1 with TRBJ1-1; D is ambiguous. The germline CDR1 and CDR2 sequences are DFQATT and SNEGSKA (reference sequence). CDR3 size: 17 residues. V lost 0 bases and J lost 6, with 23 bases in between. CDR3 nucleotides: TGCAGTGCTAGAGATCTTGGGTCTCTAGGACGACGGGCTGAAGCTTTCTTT. This codes for CSARDLGSLGRRAEAFF.

This clonotype was found a few times. The chain carries TRBV3-1 and TRBJ2-5; D might be TRBD1 (6 bases). This CDR3 is built from 16 residues. Per the germline V gene, CDR1 is LGHDT and CDR2 is YNNKEL (reference sequence). Trimming cost V 4 bases and J 6 bases, with 21 bases left between them. CDR3 coding DNA: TGTGCCAGCAGCCCTAGACCCGCGGACAGTTCCAAGACCCAGTACTTC. Protein sequence: CASSPRPADSSKTQYF.

This clonotype has just a few counts. V gene TRBV5-1 combines with J gene TRBJ1-4, with 8 nucleotides matching TRBD1. Looked up from germline, CDR1 is SGHRS and CDR2 is YFSETQ. The CDR3 extends over 14 amino acids. The junction had 1 base not matched to a gene; V was cut back by 0 bases and J by 6 bases. The CDR3 sequence is CASSLDRGDEKLFF. In nucleotides, the CDR3 is TGCGCCAGCAGCTTGGACAGGGGGGATGAAAAACTGTTTTTT.

The V gene is TRBV5-5, the J gene TRBJ2-5, with D perhaps matching TRBD1 (6 bases). The length of the CDR3 is 14 residues. V lost 7 bases to trimming and J lost 3 bases, with 16 bases between them. The germline V gene has CDR1 SGHKS and CDR2 YYEKEE (reference sequence). CDR3 region: CASGDNSGEETQYF. CDR3 nucleotides: TGTGCCAGCGGGGACAACTCTGGGGAAGAGACCCAGTACTTC. The full variable domain, with the rest looked up from reference TRBV5-5 and TRBJ2-5, is DAGVTQSPTHLIKTRGQQVTLRCSPISGHKSVSWYQQVLGQGPQFIFQYYEKEERGRGNFPDRFSARQFPNYSSELNVNALLLGDSALYLCASGDNSGEETQYFGPGTRLLVL.

This clonotype was counted ten times or more. This chain joins TRBV28 and TRBJ2-5; TRBD2 aligns across 9 bases. The V and J ends lost 5 bases and 3 bases, in that order; junction bases with no gene match: 7. This CDR3 spans 15 amino acids. Germline V CDR1 and CDR2: MDHEN, SYDVKM. The CDR3 sequence is CASSPHSGGEETQYF. Written as DNA, the CDR3 is TGTGCCAGCAGTCCGCATAGCGGGGGTGAAGAGACCCAGTACTTC.

This clonotype was seen a few times. The genes are TRBV24-1 and TRBJ2-5; D is unclear. The V and J ends lost 1 base and 3 bases respectively, with 2 bases between them. The CDR3 is 12 amino acids. Germline CDR1 is KGHDR and CDR2 is SFDVKD. The CDR3 DNA is TGTGCCACCAGTGATTTAGAAGAGACCCAGTACTTC. This codes for CATSDLEETQYF.

A single count supports this clonotype. This chain connects TRBV9 to TRBJ2-3; the D gene is possibly TRBD2 (6 bases). V was clipped by 3 bases and J by 2 bases, with 13 bases between them. Germline V CDR1 and CDR2: SGDLS, YYNGEE. The length of the CDR3 is 15 residues. CDR3 loop: CASSARDGYTDTQYF. In nucleotides, the CDR3 is TGTGCCAGCAGCGCGCGGGACGGATACACAGATACGCAGTATTTT.

This clonotype showed up just a few times. This chain uses TRBV24-1 with TRBJ2-2; 9 bases fit TRBD1. Germline V gene data show CDR1 as KGHDR and CDR2 as SFDVKD. CDR3 length: 16 residues. The ends lost 2 bases at V and 4 bases at J; junction bases unmatched: 4. For the CDR3, the DNA is TGTGCCACCAGTGATTCCGGGACAGGGACCACCGGGGAGCTGTTTTTT. It yields the protein CATSDSGTGTTGELFF.

This clonotype was seen a few times. The chain carries TRBV7-9 and TRBJ2-7; 9 nucleotides agree with TRBD1. The J call is doubtful: the DNA matches TRBJ2-5 better. Germline V lookup: CDR1 SEHNR, CDR2 FQNEAQ (reference sequence). The length of the CDR3 is 15 residues. This chain's CDR3 is CASSAGDRVRETQYF. CDR3 DNA: TGTGCCAGCAGCGCCGGGGACAGGGTGAGGGAGACCCAGTACTTC.

The V and J genes are TRBV3-1 and TRBJ2-4; TRBD2 is a possible D gene (5 bases). Germline V CDR1 and CDR2: LGHDT, YNNKEL (reference sequence). The CDR3 contains 17 residues. Trimming pared 1 base from V and 1 base from J, leaving 14 bases between. The CDR3 sequence: CASSQVAGLGAKNIQYF. Written as DNA, the CDR3 is TGTGCCAGCAGCCAAGTAGCCGGACTGGGGGCCAAAAACATTCAGTACTTC.

This clonotype was picked up many times. V is TRBV20-1 and J is TRBJ2-1, with D tentatively TRBD1 or TRBD2 (5 bases each). This CDR3 is built from 12 residues. CDR1 and CDR2 from the germline V gene are DFQATT and SNEGSKA (reference sequence). Trimming left V 6 bases short and J 5 bases short, with 11 bases between. CDR3 DNA sequence: TGCAGTGCCGCCGGGACCCACAATGAGCAGTTCTTC. It codes for CSAAGTHNEQFF.

This clonotype was detected a few times. The chain carries TRBV27 and TRBJ2-7; tentative D call: TRBD2 (6 bases). Per the germline V gene, CDR1 is MNHEY and CDR2 is SMNVEV (reference sequence). V was pared by 2 bases and J by 7 bases, with 12 bases between. This CDR3 spans 13 amino acids. This CDR3 is CASSLRVAGEQYF. The CDR3 coding sequence is TGTGCCAGCAGTTTAAGGGTTGCGGGGGAGCAGTACTTC.

This clonotype was seen a few times. J is TRBJ2-5 and V is TRBV5-1; D tentatively reads TRBD1 or TRBD2 (5 bases each). The DNA end favors TRBJ2-7, so the J call may be wrong. Germline V lookup: CDR1 SGHRS, CDR2 YFSETQ. CDR3 size: 14 residues. The CDR3 DNA reads TGCGCCAGCAGCGTAGGGACCGAAACGGGCGAGCAGTACTTC. Protein sequence: CASSVGTETGEQYF.

A word on this clonotype: An end of the junction does not agree with germline; a read error may underlie this. V is TRBV3-1 and J is TRBJ1-2; D may be TRBD1 (6 bases). This CDR3 is 14 amino acids long. The V gene's germline CDR1 is LGHDT and CDR2 YNNKEL (reference sequence). The CDR3 is CASSPFAGDRGCTF. In DNA form, the CDR3 reads TGTGCCAGCAGCCCTTTCGCAGGGGACCGTGGCTGCACCTTC.

This chain connects TRBV3-1 to TRBJ1-2, with D possibly being TRBD1 (5 bases). This CDR3 spans 14 amino acids. Per germline, CDR1 LGHDT and CDR2 YNNKEL (reference sequence). Trimming took off 4 bases at V and 3 bases at J, with 12 bases between the two ends. The chain's CDR3 is CASSPVGTYYGYTF. In DNA, the CDR3 is TGTGCCAGCAGCCCGGTGGGGACCTACTATGGCTACACCTTC.

The chain carries TRBV18 and TRBJ2-5; D gene unclear. The end of the DNA aligns better with TRBJ2-7, so the J call may be wrong. Germline V gene sequence: CDR1 KGHSH, CDR2 LQKENI. CDR3 size: 13 residues. The CDR3 loop reads CASSLSKGFEQYF. DNA of the CDR3: TGTGCCAGCTCACTCTCAAAAGGGTTCGAGCAGTACTTC.

The gene calls are TRBV5-1 and TRBJ1-1; maybe TRBD1 (6 bases). This CDR3 is built from 13 residues. From germline, CDR1 is SGHRS and CDR2 YFSETQ. V was clipped by 4 bases and J by 5 bases, with 12 bases between them. The CDR3 nucleotides are TGCGCCAGCAGCGCGTACAGGGAGACTGAAGCTTTCTTT. This gives the protein CASSAYRETEAFF.